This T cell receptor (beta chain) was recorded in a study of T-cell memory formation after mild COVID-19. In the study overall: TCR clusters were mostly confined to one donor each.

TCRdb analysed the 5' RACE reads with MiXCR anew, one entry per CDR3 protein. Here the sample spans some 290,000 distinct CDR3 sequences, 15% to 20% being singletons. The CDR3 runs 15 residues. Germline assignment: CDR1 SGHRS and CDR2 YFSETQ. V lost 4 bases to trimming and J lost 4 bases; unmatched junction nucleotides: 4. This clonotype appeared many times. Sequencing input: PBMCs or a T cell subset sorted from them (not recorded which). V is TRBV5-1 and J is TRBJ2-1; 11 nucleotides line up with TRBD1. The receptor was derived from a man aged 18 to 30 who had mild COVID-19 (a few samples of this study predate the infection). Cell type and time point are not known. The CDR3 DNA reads TGCGCCAGCAGCGAAGGGACAGGGGGATACAATGAGCAGTTCTTC. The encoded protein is CASSEGTGGYNEQFF.